The subject of this entry is one TCR beta chain. The antigen remains unidentified. The sample originates from a study of human T cells and chemical hapten exposure. On the study more broadly: Affected patients, primarily female, had alopecia areata, totalis or universalis. Notes on the study in general: Once DPC sensitization occurred, TCRs above 1 in 1000 frequency showed no change.

Unique molecular identifiers were attached to individual cDNA molecules during library preparation. Under the authors' procedure: Sampled TCR counts reached a median of roughly 90,000 per sample, with values ranging from roughly 23,224 to 690,600. TCRdb reprocessed the RACE reads via MiXCR and lists one record per CDR3 protein. The V and J calls reflect TCRdb's pipeline rather than the authors' work. This table holds 150,000 to 200,000 distinct CDR3 sequences, under 25% found once. Time point specified: patch test 3, about 24 weeks after DPC sensitization. Treatment defined: therapeutic diphenylcyclopropenone sensitization with weekly scalp DPC. The TCR was taken from a woman in her thirties or forties with alopecia areata. Some clones in this sample may be carry-over from other donors' samples. The material sequenced was whole blood, taken in connection with sensitization to the hapten diphenylcyclopropenone (DPC).

This chain's CDR3 is CSANTGSGPYEQYF. The CDR3 coding sequence is TGCAGTGCTAATACCGGCTCCGGCCCCTACGAGCAGTACTTC. J is TRBJ2-7 and V is TRBV20-1; D is unclear. Germline V gene sequence: CDR1 DFQATT, CDR2 SNEGSKA (reference sequence). The CDR3 sequence is 14 residues long. Trimming removed 4 bases from V and 2 bases from J, with 15 bases in between.